The 9 T cell receptor beta chains reported below all come from one sample, sequenced in a study of T cell responses to AZD1222 COVID-19 vaccine. Some clones are missing from TCRdb's copy, which holds only in-frame ones; the method was immunoSEQ multiplex PCR. The sample shows 150,000 or so clones, around 92% of them seen only once. The specimen was peripheral blood, collected 28 days after the second AZD1222 dose. These TCRs come from an adult who received the AZD1222 COVID-19 vaccine.

The DNA for the CDR3 is TGTGCCAGCAGACCTCATCAGGGCGGGAATCAGCCCCAGCATTTT. Its protein product is CASRPHQGGNQPQHF. V and J are TRBV6-5 and TRBJ1-5, with a weak D call TRBD1 (5 bases). Deletions cut 6 bases from V and 4 bases from J, with 16 bases between. Germline V gene data show CDR1 as MNHEY and CDR2 as SVGAGI. The CDR3 extends over 15 amino acids.

CDR3 in amino acids: CSAATGGNQPQHF. For the CDR3, the DNA is TGCAGCGCCGCCACCGGGGGCAATCAGCCCCAGCATTTT. This chain links TRBV29-1 with TRBJ1-5; D not certain. The V end lost 7 bases, the J end lost 2 bases, and 12 bases lay between the germline ends. The CDR3 contains 13 residues. Germline loops: CDR1 SQVTM, CDR2 ANQGSEA.

This clone was recorded only once. This chain uses TRBV6-5 with TRBJ2-6, with no clear D. The CDR3 length is 14 residues. With 3 bases removed from V and 0 bases from J, the gap between germline ends came to 3 bases. Germline V gene data show CDR1 as MNHEY and CDR2 as SVGAGI. CDR3 sequence: CASSYRSGANVLTF. CDR3 nucleotide sequence: TGTGCCAGCAGTTATCGCTCTGGGGCCAACGTCCTGACTTTC.

CDR3 DNA: TGTGCCATCAGTGAGTCTTATCCGGGATTAGGCTACGAGCAGTACTTC. It translates to CAISESYPGLGYEQYF. This chain joins TRBV10-3 and TRBJ2-7; tentatively, D is TRBD2 (5 bases). The CDR3 runs to 16 residues. V lost 0 bases, J lost 3 bases, and 15 bases lay in between. Germline-derived CDR1 and CDR2 are ENHRY and SYGVKD.

This chain uses TRBV28 with TRBJ2-7; 13 nucleotides match TRBD2. Germline V lookup: CDR1 MDHEN, CDR2 SYDVKM. V lost 6 bases to trimming and J lost 1 base; unmatched junction nucleotides: 9. This CDR3 is built from 17 residues. The CDR3 protein is CASRPTSGRAGSYEQYF. The CDR3 DNA reads TGTGCCAGCAGACCAACTAGCGGGAGGGCCGGGTCCTACGAGCAGTACTTC.

The chain carries TRBV6-5 and TRBJ1-5; TRBD1 aligns across 7 bases. V was clipped by 6 bases and J by 4 bases; unmatched bases: 3. The CDR3 consists of 13 residues. The germline V gene encodes CDR1 MNHEY and CDR2 SVGAGI. The CDR3 sequence is CASRATGNQPQHF. The CDR3 nucleotides are TGTGCCAGCAGGGCGACAGGGAATCAGCCCCAGCATTTT.

The chain carries TRBV4-3 and TRBJ2-2, with D possibly matching TRBD1 (6 bases). CDR3 length: 18 residues. V lost 5 bases, J lost 0 bases, and 19 bases lay in between. Germline loops: CDR1 LGHNA, CDR2 YSLEER. CDR3 sequence reads: CASSSWGPGASNTGELFF. DNA of the CDR3: TGCGCCAGCAGCTCATGGGGGCCCGGAGCCTCGAACACCGGGGAGCTGTTTTTT.

Here the CDR3 DNA reads TGTGCCAGTAGTCCGCAAGCCGGGACTAGCGGGAGGAACGAGCAGTACTTC. As protein: CASSPQAGTSGRNEQYF. The J gene is TRBJ2-7, the V gene TRBV19; 15 bases fit TRBD2. The germline V gene has CDR1 LNHDA and CDR2 SQIVND (reference sequence). The V segment lost 5 bases and the J segment 5 bases; nucleotides outside the gene matches: 10. This CDR3 has 17 residues.

The rearrangement joins TRBV5-6 to TRBJ1-2, with no clear D. Germline V gene sequence: CDR1 SGHDT, CDR2 YYEEEE. Trimming removed 6 bases at V and 4 bases at J, with 16 bases between. The CDR3 is 14 residues long. CDR3 DNA sequence: TGTGCCAGCAACAAGGACCGGCAGAGCTATGGCTACACCTTC. It yields the protein CASNKDRQSYGYTF.